This TCR beta chain is drawn from a study of cytomegalovirus exposure and HLA in healthy donors. Concerning this clone itself: The antigen is undetermined.

Use of 60 Vbeta and 13 Jbeta primers characterized the PCR. In the original processing: About 10 million of 80 million or so unique TCR beta chains were shared, per a later count. Only in-frame clones appear in the TCRdb table, and some are missing; sequencing was by immunoSEQ multiplex PCR. V, J and clone size are those of that table, while D and trimming were read from the DNA. The listing contains 150,000 to 200,000 clones. Trimming left V 0 bases short and J 5 bases short, with 13 bases between. This CDR3 is 15 amino acids long. Germline V gene data show CDR1 as SGHAT and CDR2 as FQNNGV. Regarding the study as a whole: It was 164 TCR beta chains that were listed as cytomegalovirus-associated.

The receptor's source is a woman younger than 35 in good health and CMV-seropositive. Sequenced input: PBMCs. This rearrangement joins TRBV11-2 to TRBJ1-1, with D perhaps TRBD1 (5 bases). DNA of the CDR3: TGTGCCAGCAGCTTAGATTTGGGGCGGGGGACTGAAGCTTTCTTT. Protein sequence: CASSLDLGRGTEAFF.